This T cell receptor beta chain appears in the sequencing data of a study of T-cell reconstitution after alpha-beta-depleted transplantation in children. Unique molecular identifiers were built into the TCRbeta library. TCRdb fed the PCR reads into MiXCR, producing one record per CDR3 protein. Of fewer than 700,000 distinct CDR3 sequences in the sample, 10% to 15% were seen once. CDR1 and CDR2 from the germline V gene are SGHRS and YFSETQ. This CDR3 spans 14 amino acids. Trimming cost V 4 bases and J 5 bases; bases outside gene matches: 5. The TCR sequence derives from a male patient between 5 and 17 years old who had a stem cell transplant for acute myeloid leukemia, so the T cells may come from the graft donor. This rearrangement joins TRBV5-1 to TRBJ2-3; 9 bases agree with TRBD1. The specimen comprised PBMCs, mostly from graft donor cells, sampled 360 days after TCRalphabeta/CD19-depleted stem cell transplant. CDR3 DNA sequence: TGCGCCAGCAGCCCGGACAGGGGACAAGATACGCAGTATTTT. Its translation: CASSPDRGQDTQYF. Combining the CDR3 with reference TRBV5-1 and TRBJ2-3 gives the whole variable domain KAGVTQTPRYLIKTRGQQVTLSCSPISGHRSVSWYQQTPGQGLQFLFEYFSETQRNKGNFPGRFSGRQFSNSRSEMNVSTLELGDSALYLCASSPDRGQDTQYFGPGTRLTVL.